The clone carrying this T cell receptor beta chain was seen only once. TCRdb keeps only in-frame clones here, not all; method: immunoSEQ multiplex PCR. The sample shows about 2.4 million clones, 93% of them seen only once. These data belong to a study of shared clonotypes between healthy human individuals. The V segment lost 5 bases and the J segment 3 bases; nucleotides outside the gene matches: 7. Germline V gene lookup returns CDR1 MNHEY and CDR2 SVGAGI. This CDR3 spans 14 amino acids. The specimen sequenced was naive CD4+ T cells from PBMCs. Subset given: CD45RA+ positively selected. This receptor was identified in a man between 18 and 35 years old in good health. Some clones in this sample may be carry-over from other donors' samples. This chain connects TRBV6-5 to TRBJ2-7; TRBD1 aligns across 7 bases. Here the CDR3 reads CASSRQGRSYEQYF. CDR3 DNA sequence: TGTGCCAGCAGTCGACAGGGTAGGAGCTACGAGCAGTACTTC.